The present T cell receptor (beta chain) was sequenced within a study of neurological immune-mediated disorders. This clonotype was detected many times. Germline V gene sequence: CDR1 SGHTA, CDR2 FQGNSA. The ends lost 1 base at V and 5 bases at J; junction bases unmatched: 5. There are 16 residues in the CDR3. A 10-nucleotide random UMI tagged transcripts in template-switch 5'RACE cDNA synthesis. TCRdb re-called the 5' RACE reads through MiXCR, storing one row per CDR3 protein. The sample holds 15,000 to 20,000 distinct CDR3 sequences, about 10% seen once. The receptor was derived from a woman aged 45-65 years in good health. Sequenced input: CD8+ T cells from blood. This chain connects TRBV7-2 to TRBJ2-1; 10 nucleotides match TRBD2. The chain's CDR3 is CASSLVAAGGHNEQFF. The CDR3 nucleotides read TGTGCCAGCAGCTTAGTGGCAGCGGGAGGGCACAATGAGCAGTTCTTC. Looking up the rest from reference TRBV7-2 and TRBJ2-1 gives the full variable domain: GAGVSQSPSNKVTEKGKDVELRCDPISGHTALYWYRQSLGQGLEFLIYFQGNSAPDKSGLPSDRFSAERTGGSVSTLTIQRTQQEDSAVYLCASSLVAAGGHNEQFFGPGTRLTVL.